The 18 T cell receptor beta chains below all came from one sample that was sequenced in a study of regulatory T cells in long-lasting Graves disease (dated by TCRdb to the early 2020s). Reading the label with the study, this specimen's time point is: persistent/refractory GD, antithyroid drugs over 5 years with positive TRAb. For both TCR sequencing and RNA sequencing, RNA was extracted from PBMCs using TRIzol. Library preparation was by multiplex PCR. Sequencer: Illumina HiSeq 4000. iRepertoire HTBI primers and Arm-PCR amplification of CDR3 regions were used to construct TCR beta libraries. In TCRdb, the public reads were trimmed at Q25 with fastp and aligned with MiXCR, with productive beta chains retained. Rows matching on CDR3 protein sequence are summarized as one entry with the most common DNA and genes. The sample records roughly 450,000 distinct CDR3 sequences, 22% of which are singletons. The ten most abundant clones make up over 10% of the sample.

Here the sequenced sample was peripheral blood mononuclear cells (PBMCs), taken when the disease was refractory, from a patient treated with antithyroid drugs. The source of these receptors is a female donor with Graves disease.

This clonotype was recorded at least ten times. V usage is TRBV15 and J usage is TRBJ1-5, with D possibly matching TRBD1 (5 bases). CDR1 and CDR2 (germline): LNHNV, YYDKDF (reference sequence). There are 13 residues in the CDR3. Trimming shortened V by 5 bases and J by 7 bases, and 12 bases separated the two germline ends. The CDR3 DNA is TGTGCCACCAGCTCGGGGCACGACCAGCCCCAGCATTTT. Protein sequence: CATSSGHDQPQHF.

A few counts support this clonotype. The V call is TRBV29-1, the J call TRBJ2-2; D may be TRBD2 (6 bases). Germline V lookup: CDR1 SQVTM, CDR2 ANQGSEA. This CDR3 spans 14 amino acids. The ends were cut back, 1 base at V and 1 base at J, with 7 bases in the middle. Here the CDR3 reads CSVEAGENTGELFF. The CDR3 nucleotides are TGCAGCGTTGAAGCGGGGGAGAACACCGGGGAGCTGTTTTTT.

There are many counts of this clonotype. The rearrangement joins TRBV11-2 to TRBJ1-5; no reliable D call. The V gene lost 5 bases and the J gene lost 3 bases, with 17 bases spanning the gap. This CDR3 region has 16 residues. The germline V gene has CDR1 SGHAT and CDR2 FQNNGV. Here the CDR3 reads CASSQITGSNNQPQHF. CDR3 bases: TGTGCCAGCAGCCAAATTACCGGGTCCAACAATCAGCCCCAGCATTTT.

Ten or more counts support this clonotype. The rearrangement joins TRBV7-2 to TRBJ2-5; TRBD2 agrees at 8 bases. Germline V gives CDR1 SGHTA, CDR2 FQGNSA. This CDR3 is 15 amino acids long. J gave up 5 bases and V 5 bases, and 10 bases lay outside the gene matches. CDR3 loop: CASSPPSGRGETQYF. CDR3 DNA sequence: TGTGCCAGCAGCCCTCCCAGCGGGAGAGGTGAGACCCAGTACTTC.

The sample holds many counts of this clonotype. The rearrangement uses TRBV2 and TRBJ1-5; 7 bases agree with TRBD1. The CDR3 has 14 residues. V dropped 7 bases and J dropped 5; count of bases not matched to a gene: 8. Germline V gives CDR1 SNHLY, CDR2 FYNNEI. The CDR3 nucleotides are TGTGCCAGCACCAGGGACAGAGGAGATCAGCCCCAGCATTTT. Its translation: CASTRDRGDQPQHF. The variable domain in full, with the rest retrieved from reference TRBV2 and TRBJ1-5, is EPEVTQTPSHQVTQMGQEVILRCVPISNHLYFYWYRQILGQKVEFLVSFYNNEISEKSEIFDDQFSVERPDGSNFTLKIRSTKLEDSAMYFCASTRDRGDQPQHFGDGTRLSIL.

This chain uses TRBV6-1 with TRBJ1-2; 7 bases match TRBD1. V was clipped by 7 bases and J by 4 bases; unmatched bases: 9. Per germline, CDR1 MNHNS and CDR2 SASEGT. This CDR3 has 14 amino acids. The DNA of the CDR3 is TGTGCCAGCAAGCTTGGACAGGCATCCTATGGCTACACCTTC. This translates into CASKLGQASYGYTF.

This clonotype was found many times. The chain employs TRBV7-6 and TRBJ1-4; 9 nucleotides line up with TRBD1. The germline V gene encodes CDR1 SGHVS and CDR2 FNYEAQ. Unmatched junction bases numbered 6, after V lost 2 bases and J lost 8 bases. The CDR3 has 15 residues. CDR3 region: CASSLIDRGNEKLFF. The CDR3 bases are TGTGCCAGCAGCTTAATCGACAGGGGGAACGAAAAACTGTTTTTT.

This chain connects TRBV29-1 to TRBJ1-1; unclear D gene. V lost 7 bases and J 3 bases, leaving 9 bases between the germline ends. There are 11 residues in the CDR3. Per the germline V gene, CDR1 is SQVTM and CDR2 is ANQGSEA. The CDR3 is CSADVYTEAFF. The DNA of the CDR3 is TGCAGCGCGGACGTATACACTGAAGCTTTCTTT.

This clonotype was recorded at least ten times. The chain employs TRBV2 and TRBJ1-5; D is uncertain. The germline gives CDR1 SNHLY, CDR2 FYNNEI. Trimming took off 2 bases at V and 0 bases at J, with 5 bases between the two ends. The CDR3 covers 14 residues. CDR3 in amino acids: CASSEIYSNQPQHF. The CDR3 DNA reads as TGTGCCAGCAGTGAAATTTATAGCAATCAGCCCCAGCATTTT.

This clonotype was seen a handful of times. V gene TRBV10-3 combines with J gene TRBJ2-7, with 12 positions matching TRBD2. Germline V CDR1 and CDR2: ENHRY, SYGVKD. J lost 0 bases, V lost 2 bases, and 2 bases had no gene match. The CDR3 length is 16 residues. In nucleotides, the CDR3 is TGTGCCATCAGTGAGCCGACTAGCGGGAGCTCCTACGAGCAGTACTTC. Its translation: CAISEPTSGSSYEQYF.

Turning to this clonotype: With a much larger clone just one base away, this may be a read error. V is TRBV3-1 and J is TRBJ2-7; D gene uncertain. This CDR3 spans 13 amino acids. Per germline, CDR1 LGHDT and CDR2 YNNKEL (reference sequence). Trimming shortened V by 0 bases and J by 2 bases, and 5 bases separated the two germline ends. This chain's CDR3 is CASSQDGTYEQYF. CDR3 bases: TGTGCCAGCAGCCAAGATGGGACCTACGAGCAGTACTTC.

This sequence joins TRBV19 and TRBJ1-6, with D possibly being TRBD1 (5 bases). CDR3 length equals 14 residues. V was shortened by 5 bases and J by 6 bases, with 11 bases between the two germline ends. CDR1 and CDR2 (germline): LNHDA, SQIVND (reference sequence). CDR3 residues: CASSQPGPNSPLHF. The CDR3 DNA reads TGTGCCAGTAGTCAGCCAGGGCCTAATTCACCCCTCCACTTT.

This clonotype occurred many times. The CDR3 loop reads CASSLGPSGAGVQETQYF. The CDR3 DNA follows: TGTGCCAGCAGTTTGGGCCCATCGGGGGCGGGAGTCCAAGAGACCCAGTACTTC. V usage is TRBV27 and J usage is TRBJ2-5; TRBD2 is a possible D gene (7 bases). CDR3 size: 18 residues. Per the germline V gene, CDR1 is MNHEY and CDR2 is SMNVEV (reference sequence). Deletions cut 3 bases from V and 1 base from J, with 21 bases between.

This clonotype was counted ten times or more. This rearrangement joins TRBV28 to TRBJ2-2; TRBD1 matches at 9 bases. Germline-derived CDR1 and CDR2 are MDHEN and SYDVKM. The V and J ends lost 2 bases and 3 bases, in that order; junction bases with no gene match: 1. The CDR3 consists of 15 residues. The DNA for the CDR3 is TGTGCCAGCAGTTTAGGGACAGGGTACACCGGGGAGCTGTTTTTT. Translating gives CASSLGTGYTGELFF. The entire variable domain, with the rest obtained from reference TRBV28 and TRBJ2-2, is as follows: DVKVTQSSRYLVKRTGEKVFLECVQDMDHENMFWYRQDPGLGLRLIYFSYDVKMKEKGDIPEGYSVSREKKERFSLILESASTNQTSMYLCASSLGTGYTGELFFGEGSRLTVL.

With regard to this clonotype: The CDR3 does not close with the conserved phenylalanine or tryptophan, likely indicating a read error. The chain uses TRBV27 and TRBJ2-7; D gene uncertain. The germline CDR1 and CDR2 sequences are MNHEY and SMNVEV (reference sequence). The CDR3 extends over 13 amino acids. Between the trimmed V and J ends, which lost 0 bases and 3 bases, there was a span of 6 bases. The CDR3 DNA reads as TGTGCCAGCAGTTTATCAGGCGGCTACGAGCAGTACATC. This gives the protein CASSLSGGYEQYI.

This clonotype was observed a few times. The V and J genes are TRBV20-1 and TRBJ2-5; 11 bases are a match to TRBD2. CDR3 length: 15 residues. CDR1 is DFQATT, CDR2 SNEGSKA, per germline (reference sequence). With V trimmed by 2 bases and J by 5 bases, 7 bases remained unmatched. The CDR3 region has the DNA TGCAGTGCTAGACCGGGACTAGCGGCCTCGGAGACCCAGTACTTC. Translation: CSARPGLAASETQYF.

This clonotype came up a few times. One end of the junction varies from germline; a read error may be responsible. The DNA for the CDR3 is TGTGCTAGCAGCTTAGCCCCAGGGTTGTCAGAGACCCAGTACTTC. It is translated as CASSLAPGLSETQYF. The V and J genes are TRBV7-7 and TRBJ2-5; D is perhaps TRBD1 (5 bases). The V gene's germline CDR1 is SSHAT and CDR2 FNYEAQ (reference sequence). This CDR3 region has 15 residues. Using reference TRBV7-7 and TRBJ2-5 for the parts outside the CDR3, the full variable domain is GAGVSQSPRYKVTKRGQDVTLRCDPISSHATLYWYQQALGQGPEFLTYFNYEAQPDKSGLPSDRFSAERPEGSISTLTIQRTEQRDSAMYRCASSLAPGLSETQYFGPGTRLLVL.

This clonotype was counted ten times or more. The V and J genes are TRBV28 and TRBJ1-2, with TRBD1 identical over 9 bases. Unmatched junction bases numbered 5, after V lost 6 bases and J lost 6 bases. Germline-derived CDR1 and CDR2 are MDHEN and SYDVKM. This CDR3 region has 13 residues. The CDR3 is CASSLDRGNGYTF. In DNA form, the CDR3 reads TGTGCCAGCAGCTTAGACAGGGGGAATGGCTACACCTTC.